This T cell receptor (beta chain) was obtained from a study of T cell responses to AZD1222 COVID-19 vaccine. As regards this clone: Its antigen is as yet unknown.

Regarding the study as a whole: There were repertoire samples only from the period after the peak T cell response. Most donors were white British, females outnumbered males, and clonal diversity was possibly underestimated. Once two AZD1222 doses were given, Spike-specific TCR breadth and depth went up.

This CDR3 has 12 residues. Looked up from germline, CDR1 is MDHEN and CDR2 is SYDVKM. V lost 6 bases and J lost 6, with 12 bases in between. TCRdb's copy holds only in-frame clones and misses some; the assay was immunoSEQ multiplex PCR. The sample records under 200,000 clones, over 80% being singletons. Specimen: peripheral blood, collected on day 0 of AZD1222 vaccination. The receptor was derived from an adult in good health. The chain recombines TRBV28 with TRBJ2-7; tentatively, D is TRBD1 (6 bases). In nucleotides, the CDR3 is TGTGCCAGCAGACTTGGGGGCCTCGAGCAGTACTTC. It specifies CASRLGGLEQYF.